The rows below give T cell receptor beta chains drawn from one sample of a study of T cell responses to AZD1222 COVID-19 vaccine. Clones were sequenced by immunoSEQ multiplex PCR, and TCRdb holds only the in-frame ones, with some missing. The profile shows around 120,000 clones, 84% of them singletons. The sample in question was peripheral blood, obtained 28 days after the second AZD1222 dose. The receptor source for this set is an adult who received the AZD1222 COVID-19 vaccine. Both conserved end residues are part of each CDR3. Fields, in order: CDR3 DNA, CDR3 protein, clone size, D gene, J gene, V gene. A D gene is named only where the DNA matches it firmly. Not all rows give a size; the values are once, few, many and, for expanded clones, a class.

cdr3_nt: TGTGCCAGCAGCCGACAGGGGAGCGGTGGCTACACCTTC; cdr3_aa: CASSRQGSGGYTF; clone_size: -; d_call: TRBD1; j_call: TRBJ1-2; v_call: TRBV7-9
cdr3_nt: TGCAGTGCGGACAGCGGTACTGAAGCTTTCTTT; cdr3_aa: CSADSGTEAFF; clone_size: -; d_call: -; j_call: TRBJ1-1; v_call: TRBV20-1
cdr3_nt: TGCAGCGTTCGACAGGAAGAGAGCTACAATGAGCAGTTCTTC; cdr3_aa: CSVRQEESYNEQFF; clone_size: once; d_call: -; j_call: TRBJ2-1; v_call: TRBV29-1
cdr3_nt: TGTGCCAGCAGCTCCCCGGCAGGCATAGGTGAAAAACTGTTTTTT; cdr3_aa: CASSSPAGIGEKLFF; clone_size: -; d_call: -; j_call: TRBJ1-4; v_call: TRBV11-3
cdr3_nt: TGCGCCAGCAGCCTAGGACAGGGAACCAATTCACCCCTCCACTTT; cdr3_aa: CASSLGQGTNSPLHF; clone_size: few; d_call: TRBD1; j_call: TRBJ1-6; v_call: TRBV4-3
cdr3_nt: TGTGCCATCAGTTTTGCCTCACAGGGCGAGCAGTACTTC; cdr3_aa: CAISFASQGEQYF; clone_size: -; d_call: -; j_call: TRBJ2-7; v_call: TRBV10-3
cdr3_nt: TGTGCCAGCAGCCAAGAATGGCGGGGGGACTCCTACGAGCAGTACTTC; cdr3_aa: CASSQEWRGDSYEQYF; clone_size: -; d_call: TRBD2; j_call: TRBJ2-7; v_call: TRBV4-2
cdr3_nt: TGCGCCAGCAGCCAAGAATCCATTGGAAACACCATATATTTT; cdr3_aa: CASSQESIGNTIYF; clone_size: -; d_call: -; j_call: TRBJ1-3; v_call: TRBV4-1
cdr3_nt: TGTGCCAGAACTTTTGCACGAGGGCGGTTCGAAGAGACCCAGTACTTC; cdr3_aa: CARTFARGRFEETQYF; clone_size: -; d_call: -; j_call: TRBJ2-5; v_call: TRBV27
cdr3_nt: TGTGCCAGCAGCACTACAGGGGGCGACTATGGCTACACCTTC; cdr3_aa: CASSTTGGDYGYTF; clone_size: -; d_call: TRBD1; j_call: TRBJ1-2; v_call: TRBV11-1
cdr3_nt: TGTGCCAGCTCACCTCAAAGAGCAGATACGCAGTATTTT; cdr3_aa: CASSPQRADTQYF; clone_size: -; d_call: -; j_call: TRBJ2-3; v_call: TRBV18
cdr3_nt: TGTGCCAGCATGCTTTTTGGGGGCGTCGATGAAAAACTGTTTTTT; cdr3_aa: CASMLFGGVDEKLFF; clone_size: -; d_call: -; j_call: TRBJ1-4; v_call: TRBV2
cdr3_nt: TGTGCCAGCTCATCAGGTCCAGACCTACCTTACGAGCAGTACTTC; cdr3_aa: CASSSGPDLPYEQYF; clone_size: -; d_call: -; j_call: TRBJ2-7; v_call: TRBV18
cdr3_nt: TGTGCCGGCTATCTAGATGGCTACACCTTC; cdr3_aa: CAGYLDGYTF; clone_size: -; d_call: -; j_call: TRBJ1-2; v_call: TRBV6-6
cdr3_nt: TGTGCCAGCAGCTCCCAGGTGGCGGCTGAAGCTTTCTTT; cdr3_aa: CASSSQVAAEAFF; clone_size: once; d_call: -; j_call: TRBJ1-1; v_call: TRBV7-2
cdr3_nt: TGTGCCAGCAGACCGGGACAGGGCTTTGGCTACACCTTC; cdr3_aa: CASRPGQGFGYTF; clone_size: few; d_call: TRBD1; j_call: TRBJ1-2; v_call: TRBV28
cdr3_nt: TGTGCCAGCAGTTCAGGGACAGGGGCTGGTTCTAGCAATCAGCCCCAGCATTTT; cdr3_aa: CASSSGTGAGSSNQPQHF; clone_size: few; d_call: TRBD1; j_call: TRBJ1-5; v_call: TRBV5-5
cdr3_nt: TGTGCTAGCAGCTTGACACAGGGTCCCTACAATGAGCAGTTCTTC; cdr3_aa: CASSLTQGPYNEQFF; clone_size: once; d_call: -; j_call: TRBJ2-1; v_call: TRBV7-7
cdr3_nt: TGTGCCAGCAGCCAAGATCTACAGGGGGACTGGGATGGCTACACCTTC; cdr3_aa: CASSQDLQGDWDGYTF; clone_size: -; d_call: TRBD1; j_call: TRBJ1-2; v_call: TRBV14
cdr3_nt: TGTGCCATCAGTGAGTCGAGTCCAAGGGTCACCGGGGAGCTGTTTTTT; cdr3_aa: CAISESSPRVTGELFF; clone_size: -; d_call: -; j_call: TRBJ2-2; v_call: TRBV10-3
cdr3_nt: TGTGCCAGCAGCTGGGGTAATTGGGGGCCCCAGCATTTT; cdr3_aa: CASSWGNWGPQHF; clone_size: -; d_call: -; j_call: TRBJ1-5; v_call: TRBV5-6
cdr3_nt: TGTGCCACCACCCCCCAGCCTCTAGGCTACAATGAGCAGTTCTTC; cdr3_aa: CATTPQPLGYNEQFF; clone_size: -; d_call: -; j_call: TRBJ2-1; v_call: TRBV15
cdr3_nt: TGTGCCAGCAGCTTAGGACGCTCAGACCCACTCGGCACAGATACGCAGTATTTT; cdr3_aa: CASSLGRSDPLGTDTQYF; clone_size: -; d_call: -; j_call: TRBJ2-3; v_call: TRBV7-6
cdr3_nt: TGCGCCAGCAGCCAAGAAGGCCTCGGGGGCAGGGAGTTCTTC; cdr3_aa: CASSQEGLGGREFF; clone_size: once; d_call: -; j_call: TRBJ2-1; v_call: TRBV4-1